This section outlines one T cell receptor (beta chain) sequence together with its context. The data were obtained in a study of blood T cell repertoires in COVID-19. Overall study context: Acute and convalescent COVID-19 samples came from the United States, Italy and Spain. T cells, B-cell-depleted T cells, or PBMCs provided the cDNA or gDNA that served as material.

Seattle researchers signed up patients amid active infection and tracked them longitudinally. Original data processing: Estimation of nucleated cell counts relied on the amplification of reference gene primers. Clones were read by immunoSEQ multiplex PCR, and TCRdb kept only the in-frame ones, dropping some. V and J calls and clone size follow that table, whereas D and trimming were derived from the DNA. The sample has 230,000 or so clones, 80% to 90% seen once; the top ten hold around 7.2%. What was sequenced was peripheral blood. The sequence derives from a woman over 75 with COVID-19, enrolled during active disease.

The CDR3 here is CSARDLEKLFF. CDR3 coding DNA: TGCAGTGCTAGAGACCTGGAAAAACTGTTTTTT. The chain recombines TRBV20-1 with TRBJ1-4; no firm D call. CDR1 is DFQATT, CDR2 SNEGSKA, per germline (reference sequence). CDR3 length: 11 residues. V dropped 0 bases and J dropped 8 bases, with 4 bases sitting between them.